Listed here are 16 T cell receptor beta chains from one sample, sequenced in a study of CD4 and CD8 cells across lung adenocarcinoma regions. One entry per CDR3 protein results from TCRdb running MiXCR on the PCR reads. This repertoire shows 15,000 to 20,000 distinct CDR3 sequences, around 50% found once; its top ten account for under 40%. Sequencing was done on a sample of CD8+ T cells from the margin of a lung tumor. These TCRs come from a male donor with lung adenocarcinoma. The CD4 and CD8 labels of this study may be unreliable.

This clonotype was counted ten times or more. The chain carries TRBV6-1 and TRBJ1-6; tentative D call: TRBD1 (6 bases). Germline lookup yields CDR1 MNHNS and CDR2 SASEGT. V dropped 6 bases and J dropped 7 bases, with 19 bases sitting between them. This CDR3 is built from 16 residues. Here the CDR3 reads CASSRRWAGDNSPLHF. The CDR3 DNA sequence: TGTGCCAGCAGCCGCCGTTGGGCAGGGGACAATTCACCCCTCCACTTT.

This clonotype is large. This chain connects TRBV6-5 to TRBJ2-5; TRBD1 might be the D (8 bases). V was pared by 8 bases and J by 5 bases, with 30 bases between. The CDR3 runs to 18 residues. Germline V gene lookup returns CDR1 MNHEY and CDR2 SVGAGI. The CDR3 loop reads CASGGGQGARLWGETQYF. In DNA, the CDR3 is TGTGCCAGCGGGGGGGGGCAGGGGGCACGTCTGTGGGGCGAGACCCAGTACTTC.

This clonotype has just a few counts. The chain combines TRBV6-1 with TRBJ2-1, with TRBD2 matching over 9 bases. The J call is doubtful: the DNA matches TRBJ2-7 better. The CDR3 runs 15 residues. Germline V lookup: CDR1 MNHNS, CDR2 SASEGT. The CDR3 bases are TGTGCCAGCAGTGAGTGGGCGGGAGGGCGCTACGAGCAGTACTTC. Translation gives CASSEWAGGRYEQYF.

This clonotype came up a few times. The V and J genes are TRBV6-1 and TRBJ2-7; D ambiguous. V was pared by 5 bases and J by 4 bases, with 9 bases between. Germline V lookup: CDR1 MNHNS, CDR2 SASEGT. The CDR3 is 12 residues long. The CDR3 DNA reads TGTGCCAGCAGTCCACCGGAGTACGAGCAGTACTTC. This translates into CASSPPEYEQYF.

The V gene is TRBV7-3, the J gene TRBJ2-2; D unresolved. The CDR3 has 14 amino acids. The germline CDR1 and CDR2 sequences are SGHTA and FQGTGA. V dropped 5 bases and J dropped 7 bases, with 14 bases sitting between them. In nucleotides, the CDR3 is TGTGCCAGCAGCCCGACCCGACAAAACGGGGAGCTGTTTTTT. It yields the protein CASSPTRQNGELFF. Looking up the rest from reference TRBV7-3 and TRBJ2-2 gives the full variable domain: GAGVSQTPSNKVTEKGKYVELRCDPISGHTALYWYRQSLGQGPEFLIYFQGTGAADDSGLPNDRFFAVRPEGSVSTLKIQRTERGDSAVYLCASSPTRQNGELFFGEGSRLTVL.

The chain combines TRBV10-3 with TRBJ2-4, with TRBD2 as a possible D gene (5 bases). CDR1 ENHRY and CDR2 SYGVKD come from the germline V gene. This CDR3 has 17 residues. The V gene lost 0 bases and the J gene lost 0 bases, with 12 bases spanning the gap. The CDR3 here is CAISESQSGIAKNIQYF. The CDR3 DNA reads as TGTGCCATCAGTGAGTCACAGTCGGGAATAGCCAAAAACATTCAGTACTTC.

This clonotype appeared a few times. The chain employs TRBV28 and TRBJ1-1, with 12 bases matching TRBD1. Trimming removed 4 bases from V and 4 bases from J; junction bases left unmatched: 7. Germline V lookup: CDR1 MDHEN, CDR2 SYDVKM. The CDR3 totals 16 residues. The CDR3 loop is CASSSPGQGAGTEAFF. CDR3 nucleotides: TGTGCCAGCAGTTCACCGGGACAGGGGGCAGGCACTGAAGCTTTCTTT. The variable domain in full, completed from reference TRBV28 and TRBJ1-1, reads DVKVTQSSRYLVKRTGEKVFLECVQDMDHENMFWYRQDPGLGLRLIYFSYDVKMKEKGDIPEGYSVSREKKERFSLILESASTNQTSMYLCASSSPGQGAGTEAFFGQGTRLTVV.

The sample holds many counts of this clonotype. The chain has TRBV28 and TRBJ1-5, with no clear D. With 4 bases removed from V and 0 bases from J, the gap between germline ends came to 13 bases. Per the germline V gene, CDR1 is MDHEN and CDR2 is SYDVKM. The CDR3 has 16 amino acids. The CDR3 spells CASSSVRWNSNQPQHF. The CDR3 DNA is TGTGCCAGCAGTTCCGTAAGGTGGAATAGCAATCAGCCCCAGCATTTT.

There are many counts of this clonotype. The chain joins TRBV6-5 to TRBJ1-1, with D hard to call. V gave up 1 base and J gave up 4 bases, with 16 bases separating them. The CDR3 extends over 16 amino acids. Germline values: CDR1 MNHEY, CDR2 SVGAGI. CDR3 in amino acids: CASSYLGHDGPTEAFF. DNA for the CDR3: TGTGCCAGCAGTTACTTGGGCCACGACGGACCCACTGAAGCTTTCTTT.

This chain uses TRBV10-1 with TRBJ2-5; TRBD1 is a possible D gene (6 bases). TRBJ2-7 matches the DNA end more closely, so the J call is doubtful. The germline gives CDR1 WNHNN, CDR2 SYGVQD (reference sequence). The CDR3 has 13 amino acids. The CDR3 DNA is TGCGCCAGCAGTGAGTACAGGGTTGGCGAGCAGTACTTC. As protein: CASSEYRVGEQYF.

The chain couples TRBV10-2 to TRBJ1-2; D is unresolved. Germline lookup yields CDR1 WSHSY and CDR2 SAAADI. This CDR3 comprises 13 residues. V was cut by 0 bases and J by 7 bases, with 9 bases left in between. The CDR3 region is CASSESGISGYTF. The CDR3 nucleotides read TGCGCCAGCAGTGAGTCTGGGATTAGTGGCTACACCTTC.

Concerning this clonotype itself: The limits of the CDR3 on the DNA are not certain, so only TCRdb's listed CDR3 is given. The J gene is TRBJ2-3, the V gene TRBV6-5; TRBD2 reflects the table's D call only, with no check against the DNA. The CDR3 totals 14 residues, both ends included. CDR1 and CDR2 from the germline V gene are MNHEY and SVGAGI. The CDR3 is CAGSWASGTDTQYF.

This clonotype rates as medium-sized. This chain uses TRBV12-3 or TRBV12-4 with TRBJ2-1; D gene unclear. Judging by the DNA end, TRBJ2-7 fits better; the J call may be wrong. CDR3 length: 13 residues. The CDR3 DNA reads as TGTGCCAGCAAGATAGAGCTAGGCTACGAGCAGTACTTC. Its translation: CASKIELGYEQYF.

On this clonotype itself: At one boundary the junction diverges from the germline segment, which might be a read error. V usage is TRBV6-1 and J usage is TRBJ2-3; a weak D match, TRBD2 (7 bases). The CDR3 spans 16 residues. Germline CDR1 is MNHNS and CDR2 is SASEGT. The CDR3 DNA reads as TGTGCCAGCAGCGTGGGGGGGGCGGGAGCCACAAATACTCAGTATTTT. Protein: CASSVGGAGATNTQYF.

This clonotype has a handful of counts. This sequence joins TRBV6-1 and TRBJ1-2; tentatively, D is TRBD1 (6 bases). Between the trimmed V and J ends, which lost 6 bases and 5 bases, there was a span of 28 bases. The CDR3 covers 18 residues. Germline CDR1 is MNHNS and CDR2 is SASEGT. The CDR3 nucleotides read TGTGCCAGCAGCCTGAGTTTGGGGGGCTTATGGAACGTTTATGGCTACACCTTC. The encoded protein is CASSLSLGGLWNVYGYTF.

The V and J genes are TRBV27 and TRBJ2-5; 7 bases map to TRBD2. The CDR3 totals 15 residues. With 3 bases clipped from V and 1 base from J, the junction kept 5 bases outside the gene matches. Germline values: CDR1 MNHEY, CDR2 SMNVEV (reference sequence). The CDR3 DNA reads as TGTGCCAGCAGTTTGTCGACTAGCTTCCAAGAGACCCAGTACTTC. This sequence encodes CASSLSTSFQETQYF.